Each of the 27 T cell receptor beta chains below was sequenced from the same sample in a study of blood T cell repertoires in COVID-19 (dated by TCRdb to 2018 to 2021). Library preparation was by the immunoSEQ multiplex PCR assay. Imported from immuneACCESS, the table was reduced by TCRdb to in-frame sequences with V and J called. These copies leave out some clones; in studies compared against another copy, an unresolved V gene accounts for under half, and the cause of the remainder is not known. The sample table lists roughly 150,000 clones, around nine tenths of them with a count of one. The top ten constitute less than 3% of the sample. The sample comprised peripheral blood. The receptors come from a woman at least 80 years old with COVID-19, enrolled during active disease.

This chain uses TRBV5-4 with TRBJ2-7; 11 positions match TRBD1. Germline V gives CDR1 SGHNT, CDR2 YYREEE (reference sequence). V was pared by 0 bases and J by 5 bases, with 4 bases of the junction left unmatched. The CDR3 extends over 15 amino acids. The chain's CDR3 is CASSLGTGGVNEQYF. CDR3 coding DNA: TGTGCCAGCAGCTTGGGGACAGGGGGCGTGAACGAGCAGTACTTC. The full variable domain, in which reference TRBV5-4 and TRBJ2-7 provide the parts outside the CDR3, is ETGVTQSPTHLIKTRGQQVTLRCSSQSGHNTVSWYQQALGQGPQFIFQYYREEENGRGNFPPRFSGLQFPNYSSELNVNALELDDSALYLCASSLGTGGVNEQYFGPGTRLTVT.

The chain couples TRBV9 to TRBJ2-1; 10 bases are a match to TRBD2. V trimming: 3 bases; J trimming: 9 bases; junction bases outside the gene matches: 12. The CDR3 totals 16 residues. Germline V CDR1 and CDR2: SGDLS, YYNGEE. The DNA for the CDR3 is TGTGCCAGCAGCGAGAGTTGGGCTAGCGGGAGTGGTGAGCAGTTCTTC. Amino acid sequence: CASSESWASGSGEQFF.

CDR3 loop: CASSLSGLAGGELFF. CDR3 DNA sequence: TGTGCCAGCAGCTTATCCGGACTAGCTGGCGGGGAGCTGTTTTTT. The rearrangement joins TRBV7-9 to TRBJ2-2; 8 nucleotides line up with TRBD2. V lost 2 bases, J lost 7 bases, and 6 bases stayed unmatched. CDR3 size: 15 residues. In germline, CDR1 is SEHNR, CDR2 FQNEAQ (reference sequence).

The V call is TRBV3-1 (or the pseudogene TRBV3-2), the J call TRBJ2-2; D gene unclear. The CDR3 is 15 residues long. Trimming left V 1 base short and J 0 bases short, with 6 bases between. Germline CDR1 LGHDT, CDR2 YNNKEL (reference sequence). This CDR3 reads CASSQVRANTGELFF. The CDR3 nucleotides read TGTGCCAGCAGCCAAGTCCGAGCGAACACCGGGGAGCTGTTTTTT.

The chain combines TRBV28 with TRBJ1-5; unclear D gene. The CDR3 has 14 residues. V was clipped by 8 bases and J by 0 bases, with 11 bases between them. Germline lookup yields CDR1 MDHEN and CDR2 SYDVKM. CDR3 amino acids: CASRWANSNQPQHF. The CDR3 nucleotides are TGTGCCAGCCGCTGGGCTAATAGCAATCAGCCCCAGCATTTT.

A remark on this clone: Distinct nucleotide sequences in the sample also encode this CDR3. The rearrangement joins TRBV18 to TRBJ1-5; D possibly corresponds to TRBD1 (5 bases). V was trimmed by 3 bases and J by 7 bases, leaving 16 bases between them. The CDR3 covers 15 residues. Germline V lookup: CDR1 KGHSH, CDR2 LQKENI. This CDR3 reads CASSPSAGKDQPQHF. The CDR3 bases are TGTGCCAGCTCACCCAGCGCAGGGAAAGACCAGCCCCAGCATTTT.

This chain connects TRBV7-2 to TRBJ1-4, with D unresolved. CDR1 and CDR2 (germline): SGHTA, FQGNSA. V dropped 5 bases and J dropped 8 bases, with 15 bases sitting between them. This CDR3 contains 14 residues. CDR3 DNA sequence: TGTGCCAGCAGCGCTTTCGGGGTCGAAGAAAAACTGTTTTTT. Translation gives CASSAFGVEEKLFF.

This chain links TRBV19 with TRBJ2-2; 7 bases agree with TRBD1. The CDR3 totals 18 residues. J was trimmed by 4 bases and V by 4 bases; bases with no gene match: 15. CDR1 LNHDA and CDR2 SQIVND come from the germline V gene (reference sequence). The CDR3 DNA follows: TGTGCCAGTAGTAGACGACAGGGTGTATGGACTCCCACCGGGGAGCTGTTTTTT. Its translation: CASSRRQGVWTPTGELFF. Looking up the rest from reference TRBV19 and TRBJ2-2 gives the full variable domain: DGGITQSPKYLFRKEGQNVTLSCEQNLNHDAMYWYRQDPGQGLRLIYYSQIVNDFQKGDIAEGYSVSREKKESFPLTVTSAQKNPTAFYLCASSRRQGVWTPTGELFFGEGSRLTVL.

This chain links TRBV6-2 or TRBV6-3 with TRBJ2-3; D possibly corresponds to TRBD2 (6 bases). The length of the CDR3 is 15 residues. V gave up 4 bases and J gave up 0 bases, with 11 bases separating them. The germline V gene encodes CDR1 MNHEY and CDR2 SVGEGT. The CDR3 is CASSWRDPSTDTQYF. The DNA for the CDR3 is TGTGCCAGCAGTTGGCGGGATCCTAGCACAGATACGCAGTATTTT.

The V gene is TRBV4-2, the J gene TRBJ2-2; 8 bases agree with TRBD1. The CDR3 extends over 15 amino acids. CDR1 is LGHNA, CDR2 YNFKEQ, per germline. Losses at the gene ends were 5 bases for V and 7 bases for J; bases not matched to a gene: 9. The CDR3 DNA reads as TGTGCCAGCAGCTACGACAGGGGTTTCATCGGGGAGCTGTTTTTT. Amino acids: CASSYDRGFIGELFF.

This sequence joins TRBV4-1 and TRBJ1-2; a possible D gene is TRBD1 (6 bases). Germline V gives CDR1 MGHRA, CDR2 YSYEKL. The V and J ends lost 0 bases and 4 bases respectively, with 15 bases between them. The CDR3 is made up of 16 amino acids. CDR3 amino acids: CASSQEGAFNLYGYTF. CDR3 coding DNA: TGCGCCAGCAGCCAAGAGGGGGCGTTCAATCTCTATGGCTACACCTTC.

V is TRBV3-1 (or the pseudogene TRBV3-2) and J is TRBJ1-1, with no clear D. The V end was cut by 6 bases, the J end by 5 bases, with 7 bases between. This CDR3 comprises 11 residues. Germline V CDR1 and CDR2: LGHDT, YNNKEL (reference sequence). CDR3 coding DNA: TGTGCCAGCAGGGGGAGGACTGAAGCTTTCTTT. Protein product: CASRGRTEAFF.

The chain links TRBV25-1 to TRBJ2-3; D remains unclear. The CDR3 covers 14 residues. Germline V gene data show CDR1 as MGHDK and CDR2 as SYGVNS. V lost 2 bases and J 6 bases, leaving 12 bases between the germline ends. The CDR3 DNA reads TGTGCCAGCAGTGAACCGCACCCAGCGGATACGCAGTATTTT. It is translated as CASSEPHPADTQYF. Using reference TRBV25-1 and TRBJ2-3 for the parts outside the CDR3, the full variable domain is EADIYQTPRYLVIGTGKKITLECSQTMGHDKMYWYQQDPGMELHLIHYSYGVNSTEKGDLSSESTVSRIRTEHFPLTLESARPSHTSQYLCASSEPHPADTQYFGPGTRLTVL.

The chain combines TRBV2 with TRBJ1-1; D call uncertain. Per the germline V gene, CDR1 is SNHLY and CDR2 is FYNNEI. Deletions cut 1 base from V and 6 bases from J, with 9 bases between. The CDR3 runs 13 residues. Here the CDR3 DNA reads TGTGCCAGCAGTGAAGTGGTCTCAGCTGAAGCTTTCTTT. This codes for CASSEVVSAEAFF.

This CDR3 is CASSVTGDEKLFF. CDR3 coding DNA: TGCGCCAGCAGCGTAACAGGGGATGAAAAACTGTTTTTT. The V call is TRBV5-1, the J call TRBJ1-4; TRBD1 matches 7 bases. V lost 4 bases, J lost 6 bases, and 3 bases stayed unmatched. CDR3 length: 13 amino acids. The germline CDR1 and CDR2 sequences are SGHRS and YFSETQ.

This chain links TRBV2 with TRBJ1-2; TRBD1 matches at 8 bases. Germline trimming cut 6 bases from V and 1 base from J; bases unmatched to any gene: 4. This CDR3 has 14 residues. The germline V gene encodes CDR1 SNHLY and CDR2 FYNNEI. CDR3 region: CASRGTGDNYGYTF. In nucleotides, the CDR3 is TGTGCCAGCAGGGGGACAGGAGATAACTATGGCTACACCTTC.

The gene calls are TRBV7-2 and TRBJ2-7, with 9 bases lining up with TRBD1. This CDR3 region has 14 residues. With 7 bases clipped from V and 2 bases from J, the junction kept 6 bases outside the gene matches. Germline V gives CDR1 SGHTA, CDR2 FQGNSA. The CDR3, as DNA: TGTGCCAGCATCCCGGGACAGGGCCCCTACGAGCAGTACTTC. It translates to CASIPGQGPYEQYF.

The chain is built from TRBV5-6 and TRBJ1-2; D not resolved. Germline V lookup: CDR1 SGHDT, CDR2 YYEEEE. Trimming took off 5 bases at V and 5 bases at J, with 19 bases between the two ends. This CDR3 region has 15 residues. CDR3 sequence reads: CASSPPGGRVYGYTF. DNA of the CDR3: TGTGCCAGCAGTCCTCCAGGAGGGAGGGTATATGGCTACACCTTC.

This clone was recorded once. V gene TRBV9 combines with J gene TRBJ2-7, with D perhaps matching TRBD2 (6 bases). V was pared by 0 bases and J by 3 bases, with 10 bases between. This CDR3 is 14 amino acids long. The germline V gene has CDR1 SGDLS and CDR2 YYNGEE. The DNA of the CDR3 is TGTGCCAGCAGCGTAGCTTGGGGGGACTACGAGCAGTACTTC. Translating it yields CASSVAWGDYEQYF.

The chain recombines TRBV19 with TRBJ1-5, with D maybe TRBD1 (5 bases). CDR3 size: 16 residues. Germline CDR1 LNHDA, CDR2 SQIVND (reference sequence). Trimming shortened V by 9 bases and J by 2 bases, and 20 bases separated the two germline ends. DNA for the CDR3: TGTGCCAGCCACTTGGTCGGAGGGGAACGCAATCAGCCCCAGCATTTT. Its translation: CASHLVGGERNQPQHF. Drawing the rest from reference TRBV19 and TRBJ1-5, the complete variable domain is DGGITQSPKYLFRKEGQNVTLSCEQNLNHDAMYWYRQDPGQGLRLIYYSQIVNDFQKGDIAEGYSVSREKKESFPLTVTSAQKNPTAFYLCASHLVGGERNQPQHFGDGTRLSIL.

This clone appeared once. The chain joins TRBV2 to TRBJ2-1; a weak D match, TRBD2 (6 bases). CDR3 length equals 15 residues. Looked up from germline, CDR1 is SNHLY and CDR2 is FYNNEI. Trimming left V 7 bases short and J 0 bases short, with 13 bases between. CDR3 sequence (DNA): TGTGCCAGCAACCTCCTAGCGTCCTCCTACAATGAGCAGTTCTTC. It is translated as CASNLLASSYNEQFF.

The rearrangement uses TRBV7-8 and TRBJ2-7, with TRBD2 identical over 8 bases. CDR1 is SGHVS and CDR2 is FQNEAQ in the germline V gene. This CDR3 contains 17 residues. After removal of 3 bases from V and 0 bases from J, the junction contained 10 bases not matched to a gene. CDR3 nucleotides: TGTGCCAGCAGCTTTTCCAGCGGGAGAGCTTTCTCCTACGAGCAGTACTTC. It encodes CASSFSSGRAFSYEQYF.

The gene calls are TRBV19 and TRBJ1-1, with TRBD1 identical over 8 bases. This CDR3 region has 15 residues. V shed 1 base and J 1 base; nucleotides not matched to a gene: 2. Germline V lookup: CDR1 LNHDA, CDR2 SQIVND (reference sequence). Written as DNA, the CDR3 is TGTGCCAGTAGTATAGTAGGGACAGGGAACACTGAAGCTTTCTTT. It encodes CASSIVGTGNTEAFF.

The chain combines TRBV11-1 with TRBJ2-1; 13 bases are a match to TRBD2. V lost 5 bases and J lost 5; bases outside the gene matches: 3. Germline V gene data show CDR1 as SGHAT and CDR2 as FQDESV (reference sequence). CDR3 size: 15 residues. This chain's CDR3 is CASSPGLAGDNEQFF. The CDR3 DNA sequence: TGTGCCAGCAGCCCCGGACTAGCGGGGGACAATGAGCAGTTCTTC.

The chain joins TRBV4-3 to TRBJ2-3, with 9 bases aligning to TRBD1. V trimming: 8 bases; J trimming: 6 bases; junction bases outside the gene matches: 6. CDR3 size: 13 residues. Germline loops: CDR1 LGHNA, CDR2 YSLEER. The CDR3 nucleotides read TGCGCCAGCGGGGTACAGGGGGCGGATACGCAGTATTTT. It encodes CASGVQGADTQYF.

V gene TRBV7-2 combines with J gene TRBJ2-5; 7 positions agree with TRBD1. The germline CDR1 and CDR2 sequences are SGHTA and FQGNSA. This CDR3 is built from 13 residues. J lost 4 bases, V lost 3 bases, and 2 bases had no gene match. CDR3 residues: CASSFRQGETQYF. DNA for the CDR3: TGTGCCAGCAGCTTTCGACAGGGAGAGACCCAGTACTTC.

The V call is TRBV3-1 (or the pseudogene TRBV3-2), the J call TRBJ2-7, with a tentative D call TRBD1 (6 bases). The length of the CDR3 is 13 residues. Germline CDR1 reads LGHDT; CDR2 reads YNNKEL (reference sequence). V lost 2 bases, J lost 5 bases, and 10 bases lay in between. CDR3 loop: CASSQRNRDEQYF. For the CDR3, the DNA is TGTGCCAGCAGCCAAAGAAACAGGGACGAGCAGTACTTC.